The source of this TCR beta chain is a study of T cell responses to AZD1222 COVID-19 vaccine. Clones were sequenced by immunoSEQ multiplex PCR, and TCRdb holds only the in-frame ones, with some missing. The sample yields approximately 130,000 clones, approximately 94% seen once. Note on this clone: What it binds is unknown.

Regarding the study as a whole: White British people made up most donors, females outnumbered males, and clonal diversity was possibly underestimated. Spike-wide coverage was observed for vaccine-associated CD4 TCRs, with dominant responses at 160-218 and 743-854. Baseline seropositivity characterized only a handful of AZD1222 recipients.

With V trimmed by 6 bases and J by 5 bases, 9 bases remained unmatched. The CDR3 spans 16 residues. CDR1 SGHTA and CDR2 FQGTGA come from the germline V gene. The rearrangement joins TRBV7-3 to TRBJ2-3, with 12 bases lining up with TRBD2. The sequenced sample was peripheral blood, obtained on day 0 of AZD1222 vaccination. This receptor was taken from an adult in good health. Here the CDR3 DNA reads TGTGCCAGCAGTCCGACTAGCGGGAGTAGTATAGATACGCAGTATTTT. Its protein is CASSPTSGSSIDTQYF.